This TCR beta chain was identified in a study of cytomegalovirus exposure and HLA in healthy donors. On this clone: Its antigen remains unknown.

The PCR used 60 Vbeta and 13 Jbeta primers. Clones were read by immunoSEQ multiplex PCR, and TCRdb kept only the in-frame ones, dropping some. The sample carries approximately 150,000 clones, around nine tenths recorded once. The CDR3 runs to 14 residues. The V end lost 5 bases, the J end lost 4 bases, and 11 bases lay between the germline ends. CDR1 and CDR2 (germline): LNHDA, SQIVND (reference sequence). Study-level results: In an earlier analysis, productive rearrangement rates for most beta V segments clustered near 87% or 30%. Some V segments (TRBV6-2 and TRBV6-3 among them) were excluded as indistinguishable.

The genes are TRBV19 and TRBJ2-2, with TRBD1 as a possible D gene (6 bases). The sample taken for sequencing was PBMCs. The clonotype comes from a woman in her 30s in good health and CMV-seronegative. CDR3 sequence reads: CASSFSGVTGELFF. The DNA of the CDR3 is TGTGCCAGTAGTTTTTCAGGGGTCACCGGGGAGCTGTTTTTT.